One and the same sample provided the 30 T cell receptor beta chains below, sequenced in a study of blood T cell repertoires in COVID-19. Generated by immunoSEQ multiplex PCR, the TCRdb table keeps only in-frame clones and is missing some. This sample has 250,000 to 300,000 clones, with roughly 88% found just once. Material: peripheral blood. All receptors come from a woman in her 30s with acute or convalescent COVID-19.

The chain joins TRBV19 to TRBJ1-5; TRBD1 matches at 7 bases. The CDR3 is 13 residues long. J gave up 6 bases and V 8 bases, and 7 bases lay outside the gene matches. Germline V CDR1 and CDR2: LNHDA, SQIVND (reference sequence). CDR3 coding DNA: TGTGCCAGTTCCGGGACAGTGGGTCAGCCCCAGCATTTT. Translating it yields CASSGTVGQPQHF.

The CDR3, as DNA: TGTGCCTGGAGTGTAGGTAGGGGGGGGCTTCAAGAGACCCAGTACTTC. Amino acids: CAWSVGRGGLQETQYF. V is TRBV30 and J is TRBJ2-5; a possible D gene is TRBD2 (7 bases). CDR1 is GTSNPN and CDR2 is SVGIG in the germline V gene (reference sequence). V was cut by 0 bases and J by 2 bases, with 16 bases left in between. CDR3 length: 16 residues. Combining the CDR3 with reference TRBV30 and TRBJ2-5 gives the whole variable domain SQTIHQWPATLVQPVGSPLSLECTVEGTSNPNLYWYRQAAGRGLQLLFYSVGIGQISSEVPQNLSASRPQDRQFILSSKKLLLSDSGFYLCAWSVGRGGLQETQYFGPGTRLLVL.

V is TRBV5-4 and J is TRBJ2-1, with 8 bases lining up with TRBD2. V lost 2 bases and J lost 4; bases outside the gene matches: 5. There are 15 residues in the CDR3. CDR1 is SGHNT and CDR2 is YYREEE in the germline V gene (reference sequence). This CDR3 reads CASSFPAGVYNEQFF. The CDR3 nucleotides are TGTGCCAGCAGCTTCCCAGCGGGAGTGTACAATGAGCAGTTCTTC.

This clone was seen a handful of times. The rearrangement uses TRBV5-1 and TRBJ2-7; a possible D gene is TRBD1 (5 bases). Germline V gene sequence: CDR1 SGHRS, CDR2 YFSETQ. Trimming took off 4 bases at V and 3 bases at J, with 14 bases between the two ends. The CDR3 is 14 residues long. The CDR3 DNA follows: TGCGCCAGCAGCCCTAGGGCCAGGGACTACGAGCAGTACTTC. Translation: CASSPRARDYEQYF. Variable domain in full (rest from reference TRBV5-1 and TRBJ2-7): KAGVTQTPRYLIKTRGQQVTLSCSPISGHRSVSWYQQTPGQGLQFLFEYFSETQRNKGNFPGRFSGRQFSNSRSEMNVSTLELGDSALYLCASSPRARDYEQYFGPGTRLTVT.

A single count supports this clone. J is TRBJ2-3 and V is TRBV5-1, with TRBD1 as a possible D gene (6 bases). Trimming pared 2 bases from V and 8 bases from J, leaving 18 bases between. The CDR3 consists of 15 residues. Looked up from germline, CDR1 is SGHRS and CDR2 is YFSETQ. The CDR3 DNA reads as TGCGCCAGCAGCTTCTCAGGGGCGTCCCTGGGTACGCAGTATTTT. Translation: CASSFSGASLGTQYF.

The V and J genes are TRBV6-5 and TRBJ2-3; no clear D. V was trimmed by 2 bases and J by 0 bases, leaving 3 bases between them. There are 13 residues in the CDR3. Germline values: CDR1 MNHEY, CDR2 SVGAGI. DNA for the CDR3: TGTGCCAGCAGTTACCGGAGCACAGATACGCAGTATTTT. This encodes CASSYRSTDTQYF.

The chain carries TRBV9 and TRBJ2-1, with 9 positions matching TRBD2. V lost 4 bases and J lost 5; bases outside the gene matches: 7. The CDR3 is 15 amino acids. Germline CDR1 SGDLS, CDR2 YYNGEE. The DNA of the CDR3 is TGTGCCAGCAGCTACGGACTAGCGCTAGACAATGAGCAGTTCTTC. It specifies CASSYGLALDNEQFF.

This chain connects TRBV27 to TRBJ2-7; D might be TRBD2 (6 bases). The germline gives CDR1 MNHEY, CDR2 SMNVEV (reference sequence). This CDR3 comprises 14 residues. V was pared by 10 bases and J by 2 bases, with 18 bases between. The CDR3 spells CATRYDSGAYEQYF. In DNA form, the CDR3 reads TGTGCCACCCGTTACGATAGCGGAGCCTACGAGCAGTACTTC.

The V gene is TRBV19, the J gene TRBJ2-4, with 11 bases lining up with TRBD2. Looked up from germline, CDR1 is LNHDA and CDR2 is SQIVND (reference sequence). CDR3 size: 18 residues. Germline trimming cut 3 bases from V and 2 bases from J; bases unmatched to any gene: 9. CDR3 protein: CASSMTSGIGGTKNIQYF. CDR3 in DNA: TGTGCCAGTAGTATGACTAGCGGGATTGGCGGAACCAAAAACATTCAGTACTTC.

V gene TRBV6-5 combines with J gene TRBJ2-1; 7 nucleotides match TRBD2. Germline CDR1 MNHEY, CDR2 SVGAGI. The trim removed 6 bases at V and 13 bases at J, leaving 18 bases unmatched. This CDR3 spans 15 amino acids. Written as DNA, the CDR3 is TGTGCCAGCAGCCTACAAGGTGCGGGAGTGGGACCACAGTTCTTC. Amino acids: CASSLQGAGVGPQFF.

This clone was seen a few times. The chain links TRBV7-2 to TRBJ1-4; a weak D match, TRBD1 (5 bases). Trimming left V 5 bases short and J 3 bases short, with 13 bases between. Per the germline V gene, CDR1 is SGHTA and CDR2 is FQGNSA. CDR3 size: 15 residues. The CDR3 DNA is TGTGCCAGCAGCACCTCAGGGTCGCCTAATGAAAAACTGTTTTTT. Amino acids: CASSTSGSPNEKLFF.

The V gene is TRBV27, the J gene TRBJ2-5; D call uncertain. Germline CDR1 and CDR2: MNHEY and SMNVEV (reference sequence). Deletions cut 2 bases from V and 2 bases from J, with 12 bases between. The CDR3 contains 15 residues. CDR3: CASSLSRQRQETQYF. The DNA of the CDR3 is TGTGCCAGCAGTTTAAGTCGCCAGAGGCAAGAGACCCAGTACTTC.

The chain carries TRBV7-2 and TRBJ2-7; 9 positions agree with TRBD2. Germline values: CDR1 SGHTA, CDR2 FQGNSA. The CDR3 is 15 amino acids. Germline trimming cut 5 bases from V and 0 bases from J; bases unmatched to any gene: 5. CDR3 amino acids: CASSPLAGYSYEQYF. The DNA of the CDR3 is TGTGCCAGCAGCCCTCTAGCGGGGTACTCCTACGAGCAGTACTTC. The variable domain in full, completed from reference TRBV7-2 and TRBJ2-7, reads GAGVSQSPSNKVTEKGKDVELRCDPISGHTALYWYRQSLGQGLEFLIYFQGNSAPDKSGLPSDRFSAERTGGSVSTLTIQRTQQEDSAVYLCASSPLAGYSYEQYFGPGTRLTVT.

The chain uses TRBV5-6 and TRBJ1-1; D uncertain. The CDR3 loop spans 13 amino acids. V was shortened by 1 base and J by 1 base, with 5 bases between the two germline ends. In germline, CDR1 is SGHDT, CDR2 YYEEEE. The CDR3 bases are TGTGCCAGCAGCTTGACCGGGAACACTGAAGCTTTCTTT. Its protein is CASSLTGNTEAFF.

The rearrangement joins TRBV4-3 to TRBJ2-7; 7 bases fit TRBD1. This CDR3 contains 16 residues. CDR1 and CDR2 (germline): LGHNA, YSLEER. Trimming cost V 2 bases and J 3 bases; bases outside gene matches: 10. The CDR3 sequence is CASSQTPTGKSYEQYF. Here the CDR3 DNA reads TGCGCCAGCAGCCAAACACCGACAGGGAAAAGCTACGAGCAGTACTTC.

This clone was counted a few times. The chain recombines TRBV9 with TRBJ1-1; D gene ambiguous. The CDR3 is 13 amino acids. Trimming pared 4 bases from V and 2 bases from J, leaving 9 bases between. Germline V gene data show CDR1 as SGDLS and CDR2 as YYNGEE. The CDR3 sequence is CASSPGVNTEAFF. The CDR3 nucleotides are TGTGCCAGCAGCCCCGGGGTTAACACTGAAGCTTTCTTT.

This sequence joins TRBV5-1 and TRBJ2-1; a possible D gene is TRBD1 (6 bases). The CDR3 sequence is 15 residues long. Trimming pared 2 bases from V and 5 bases from J, leaving 14 bases between. Germline V CDR1 and CDR2: SGHRS, YFSETQ. The CDR3 protein is CASSFNTGQHNEQFF. CDR3 bases: TGCGCCAGCAGCTTCAACACCGGACAGCACAATGAGCAGTTCTTC.

This chain uses TRBV29-1 with TRBJ1-2; 8 bases agree with TRBD1. The germline CDR1 and CDR2 sequences are SQVTM and ANQGSEA. CDR3 size: 12 residues. The junction had 5 bases not matched to a gene; V was cut back by 6 bases and J by 5 bases. CDR3 sequence reads: CSVRQGRYGYTF. The CDR3 bases are TGCAGCGTCCGACAGGGGAGATATGGCTACACCTTC. Full variable domain (rest looked up from reference TRBV29-1 and TRBJ1-2): SAVISQKPSRDICQRGTSLTIQCQVDSQVTMMFWYRQQPGQSLTLIATANQGSEATYESGFVIDKFPISRPNLTFSTLTVSNMSPEDSSIYLCSVRQGRYGYTFGSGTRLTVV.

The chain carries TRBV7-2 and TRBJ2-4; maybe TRBD1 (5 bases). CDR1 and CDR2 from the germline V gene are SGHTA and FQGNSA. V was pared by 5 bases and J by 0 bases, with 8 bases between. The CDR3 totals 14 residues. The CDR3 region is CASSLTGAKNIQYF. The DNA for the CDR3 is TGTGCCAGCAGCCTCACAGGAGCCAAAAACATTCAGTACTTC.

The chain is built from TRBV19 and TRBJ2-7, with TRBD1 matching over 9 bases. V lost 5 bases, J lost 6 bases, and 11 bases stayed unmatched. Germline lookup yields CDR1 LNHDA and CDR2 SQIVND (reference sequence). The CDR3 covers 15 residues. The CDR3 spells CASSLTTGGLGEQYF. The DNA for the CDR3 is TGTGCCAGTAGTTTAACAACAGGGGGCCTCGGCGAGCAGTACTTC.

The rearrangement uses TRBV14 and TRBJ2-7, with 8 bases identical to TRBD1. Germline V gene sequence: CDR1 SGHDN, CDR2 FVKESK. The CDR3 runs 15 residues. The ends lost 5 bases at V and 0 bases at J; junction bases unmatched: 6. Written as DNA, the CDR3 is TGTGCCAGCAGCTGGACAGGGCCGAGCTCCTACGAGCAGTACTTC. Translated: CASSWTGPSSYEQYF.

The chain employs TRBV30 and TRBJ1-1, with D possibly TRBD1 on 5 matching bases. Trimming shortened V by 0 bases and J by 4 bases, and 12 bases separated the two germline ends. The CDR3 totals 14 residues. CDR1 and CDR2 from the germline V gene are GTSNPN and SVGIG (reference sequence). CDR3 region: CAWSVWRGATEAFF. Written as DNA, the CDR3 is TGTGCCTGGAGTGTTTGGAGGGGAGCCACTGAAGCTTTCTTT.

In its sample, this clone was seen once. This sequence joins TRBV13 and TRBJ2-1; 13 bases match TRBD2. The CDR3 loop spans 15 amino acids. V lost 4 bases to trimming and J lost 7 bases; unmatched junction nucleotides: 4. CDR1 and CDR2 from the germline V gene are PRHDT and FYEKMQ (reference sequence). The CDR3 here is CASSYWTSGSNEQFF. The CDR3 DNA sequence: TGTGCCAGCAGCTACTGGACTAGCGGGAGTAATGAGCAGTTCTTC.

The chain couples TRBV6-1 to TRBJ1-6; TRBD1 matches 7 bases. The ends lost 4 bases at V and 0 bases at J; junction bases unmatched: 6. CDR1 and CDR2 (germline): MNHNS, SASEGT. The CDR3 is 17 residues long. CDR3 protein: CASSAATGSSYNSPLHF. CDR3 coding DNA: TGTGCCAGCAGTGCCGCGACAGGGAGCTCCTATAATTCACCCCTCCACTTT.

The chain is built from TRBV6-5 and TRBJ1-2, with 9 positions matching TRBD1. After removal of 8 bases from V and 3 bases from J, the junction contained 7 bases not matched to a gene. This CDR3 comprises 14 residues. Germline CDR1 is MNHEY and CDR2 is SVGAGI. The DNA for the CDR3 is TGTGCCAGCGCACGAAGGGACAGGGACTATGGCTACACCTTC. It yields the protein CASARRDRDYGYTF.

The chain carries TRBV11-1 and TRBJ2-2; D perhaps matches TRBD1 (7 bases). Germline CDR1 SGHAT, CDR2 FQDESV (reference sequence). This CDR3 has 16 residues. Trimming took 5 bases from V and 2 from J, leaving 15 bases between them. The CDR3 region is CASSLGGGTNTGELFF. For the CDR3, the DNA is TGTGCCAGCAGCCTAGGGGGCGGGACTAACACCGGGGAGCTGTTTTTT. Full variable domain (missing parts from reference TRBV11-1 and TRBJ2-2): EAEVAQSPRYKITEKSQAVAFWCDPISGHATLYWYRQILGQGPELLVQFQDESVVDDSQLPKDRFSAERLKGVDSTLKIQPAELGDSAMYLCASSLGGGTNTGELFFGEGSRLTVL.

J is TRBJ2-5 and V is TRBV19, with 13 bases identical to TRBD2. Unmatched junction bases numbered 8, after V lost 6 bases and J lost 4 bases. Germline lookup yields CDR1 LNHDA and CDR2 SQIVND (reference sequence). The length of the CDR3 is 16 residues. DNA of the CDR3: TGTGCCAGTAGCCAACTAGCGGGAGGGCGGAGAGAGACCCAGTACTTC. Its translation: CASSQLAGGRRETQYF.

The chain employs TRBV19 and TRBJ1-1; no reliable D call. The V and J ends lost 0 bases and 8 bases respectively, with 4 bases between them. This CDR3 is 11 amino acids long. Germline V gene lookup returns CDR1 LNHDA and CDR2 SQIVND (reference sequence). The chain's CDR3 is CASSIDLEAFF. DNA of the CDR3: TGTGCCAGTAGTATAGATCTCGAAGCTTTCTTT.

This chain uses TRBV25-1 with TRBJ1-3; D unclear. V was shortened by 3 bases and J by 4 bases, with 13 bases between the two germline ends. CDR1 and CDR2 (germline): MGHDK, SYGVNS. CDR3 length: 15 amino acids. The CDR3 nucleotides are TGTGCCAGCAGTGACGCGCTTGTATCGGGAAACACCATATATTTT. Translation: CASSDALVSGNTIYF.

CDR3 sequence: CATSRAHSGNQPQHF. Here the CDR3 DNA reads TGTGCCACCAGCAGAGCCCATAGTGGCAATCAGCCCCAGCATTTT. V usage is TRBV15 and J usage is TRBJ1-5; D call uncertain. Germline CDR1 and CDR2: LNHNV and YYDKDF (reference sequence). The length of the CDR3 is 15 residues. Trimming pared 1 base from V and 2 bases from J, leaving 9 bases between.